This T cell receptor (beta chain) was sequenced for a study of blood T cell repertoires in COVID-19. TCRdb keeps only in-frame clones here, not all; method: immunoSEQ multiplex PCR. The sample lists over 200,000 clones, around nine tenths seen once, with about 6.2% in the top ten. The CDR3 length is 17 residues. V lost 1 base to trimming and J lost 1 base, with 16 bases between them. The germline gives CDR1 LNHNV, CDR2 YYDKDF (reference sequence). The sequenced sample consisted of peripheral blood. This TCR was sampled from a man between 60 and 75 years old who had recovered from COVID-19. V is TRBV15 and J is TRBJ1-1; D not resolved. Here the CDR3 reads CATSRVGIRERNTEAFF. CDR3 in DNA: TGTGCCACCAGCAGAGTGGGCATACGGGAGAGGAACACTGAAGCTTTCTTT.